The entry that follows covers one T cell receptor (beta chain) sequence. This receptor's antigen is unknown. Nothing much larger sits one base from this clone, and base qualities are not available. This sample was taken from a study of PD-1 blockade in classical Hodgkin lymphoma (dated by TCRdb to 2020 to 2022). Background for the entire study: Nivolumab dosing was 3 mg/kg intravenously every 2 weeks, continuing until either disease progression or unacceptable toxicity. To define a peripheral blood immune signature of response to PD-1 blockade in classical Hodgkin lymphoma, the study combined TCR beta sequencing with CyTOF. Overall study outcomes, separate from this receptor: The study was limited to a single clinical trial cohort, and causes of repertoire differences, possibly disease activity or prior therapy, remained undefined. Baseline TCR diversity was reported to be lower in newly diagnosed patients than in healthy donors, and even lower in relapsed/refractory patients. Patients starting nivolumab less than 1 year after ASCT had lower diversity and were excluded from later analyses to avoid confounding by immune reconstitution. Trial patients with a complete response had baseline diversity similar to that of newly diagnosed patients, while partial responders and progressors had significantly lower diversity. By C4D1, a significant rise was seen in CD4+ TCR diversity but not in CD8+ TCR diversity (p=0.0027 vs p=0.16), and the rise was most apparent among complete responders (p=0.02).

Genomic DNA was extracted with the Qiagen DNeasy kit from unsorted PBMCs and from negatively selected CD4+ and CD8+ fractions. TCR beta CDR3 regions were amplified by immunoSEQ multiplex PCR using primers annealing to V and J segments. A synthetic immune receptor repertoire was used to minimize amplification bias, and any residual bias was removed computationally once sequencing was done. As for the original processing: Custom Python scripts were used to quantify repertoire diversity as the Shannon entropy index. The unsorted, CD4+ and CD8+ repertoires were each analyzed separately, with the exception of combined analyses, where CD4+ and CD8+ sequences were merged in silico. Clonal expansion was defined as a frequency increase of at least 2-fold after treatment compared with C1D1, and clones undetected at baseline were assigned a pseudocount of 0.5. Singleton clones were defined as clones with 0 or 1 copy at C1D1, and non-singleton clones were defined as clones with 2 or more copies. By matching protein sequences in sorted samples from the same patient, clones expanded in unsorted samples were annotated as CD4+, CD8+ or unknown. Wilcoxon tests on paired samples were used to test diversity changes from C1D1 to C4D1. Drawn from immuneACCESS, this table holds only the in-frame rearrangements with V and J called that TCRdb kept. Clones are partly lost; checked studies trace under half to an unresolved V gene and leave the rest unexplained. V, J and clone size are those of that table, while D and trimming were read from the DNA. The sample profile shows approximately 89,000 clones; 75% to 85% of them were found once. Over 15% of the sample belongs to the ten largest clones.

Explained via the paper, the time point label denotes: cycle 4 day 1 (C4D1), after five to seven weeks of nivolumab. Relapse after autologous stem cell transplantation had occurred in all trial patients, and cohorts A, B and C were distinguished by prior brentuximab vedotin exposure. The trial cohort included roughly 60 patients with relapsed/refractory classical Hodgkin lymphoma, and each patient had a best overall response of complete response, partial response or progressive disease. Single-agent nivolumab was administered to trial patients in the multi-cohort phase II CheckMate 205 trial. An independent review committee assessed best overall response by applying the 2007 International Working Group response criteria. Trial PBMCs were obtained immediately prior to nivolumab initiation (C1D1) and on therapy at cycle 2 day 1 and cycle 4 day 1. After peripheral blood was drawn into 8 mL Vacutainer Cell Preparation Tubes, PBMCs were isolated by centrifugation and then cryopreserved.

According to the germline V gene, CDR1 reads SGHTA and CDR2 reads FQGTGA. V is trimmed back by 8 bases and J by 4 bases, and the junction contains 8 bases that no gene match accounts for. The CDR3 has 14 amino acids, counting the end cysteine and phenylalanine. Only CDR3 DNA remains: 42 bases, in frame from the first base. This receptor was identified in a human donor with classical Hodgkin lymphoma. Here the chain combines TRBV7-3 and TRBJ2-7; 10 bases in the junction line up with TRBD1. Sequences were derived from peripheral blood mononuclear cells (PBMCs), sampled before the fourth cycle of nivolumab. The nucleotide sequence reads TGTGCCAGCGCTCCCGGGACAGGGGTATACGAGCAGTACTTC. It codes for CASAPGTGVYEQYF.